The 13 T cell receptor beta chains listed next were all sequenced from one sample in a study of tumour-infiltrating T cells in Burkitt lymphoma. The protocol was immunoSEQ multiplex PCR, while the TCRdb copy is restricted to in-frame clones and leaves out a portion. This table has a few thousand clones, over 70% appearing once. The sample was tumor tissue. Source of these receptors: a human donor with diffuse large B-cell lymphoma.

The V call is TRBV7-2, the J call TRBJ2-3; D is possibly TRBD2 (5 bases). CDR1 and CDR2 (germline): SGHTA, FQGNSA. The CDR3 is made up of 15 amino acids. V was clipped by 5 bases and J by 2 bases, with 14 bases between them. The CDR3 reads CASSLSAILTDTQYF. The CDR3 coding sequence is TGTGCCAGCAGCCTTAGCGCTATCCTCACAGATACGCAGTATTTT.

V usage is TRBV2 and J usage is TRBJ1-2; D might be TRBD1 (5 bases). V lost 2 bases to trimming and J lost 5 bases, with 12 bases between them. The germline V gene has CDR1 SNHLY and CDR2 FYNNEI. The CDR3 has 14 amino acids. The CDR3 nucleotides read TGTGCCAGCAGTGAACAACGGGGGAAGTATGGCTACACCTTC. Amino acid sequence: CASSEQRGKYGYTF.

This clone was picked up a small number of times. V and J are TRBV21-1 and TRBJ2-7; no check of the table's D call, TRBD1, against the DNA was made. TRBV21-1 represents a pseudogene. The CDR3 runs 15 residues. The CDR3 DNA sequence: TGTGCCAGCAGCGTAGGTAGGCAGGGGGATCACGAGCAGTACTTC. Its protein product is CASSVGRQGDHEQYF.

J is TRBJ1-1 and V is TRBV4-3, with D tentatively TRBD1 (6 bases). Germline lookup yields CDR1 LGHNA and CDR2 YSLEER. This CDR3 is built from 12 residues. Trimming took 4 bases from V and 11 from J, leaving 14 bases between them. The CDR3 here is CASSRVQGRAFF. In DNA, the CDR3 is TGCGCCAGCAGCCGAGTACAGGGAAGGGCTTTCTTT.

J is TRBJ2-1 and V is TRBV7-2, with 11 bases aligning to TRBD2. The CDR3 is 14 residues long. V was clipped by 5 bases and J by 10 bases; unmatched bases: 7. Germline loops: CDR1 SGHTA, CDR2 FQGNSA. The chain's CDR3 is CASSPTGTSGEQFF. The CDR3, as DNA: TGTGCCAGCAGCCCAACCGGGACTAGCGGCGAGCAGTTCTTC.

The chain couples TRBV5-1 to TRBJ1-1, with 10 bases that match TRBD1. The CDR3 is made up of 12 amino acids. CDR1 and CDR2 from the germline V gene are SGHRS and YFSETQ. J was trimmed by 10 bases and V by 2 bases; bases with no gene match: 2. The CDR3 nucleotides are TGCGCCAGCAGCTTCGACAGGGGGCGAGCTTTCTTT. Protein sequence: CASSFDRGRAFF.

The chain combines TRBV10-3 with TRBJ2-2; 11 nucleotides line up with TRBD2. Germline CDR1 is ENHRY and CDR2 is SYGVKD. The trim removed 0 bases at V and 1 base at J, leaving 4 bases unmatched. The length of the CDR3 is 18 residues. CDR3 DNA sequence: TGTGCCATCAGTGAGTCGTGGGGACTAGCGGAGAACACCGGGGAGCTGTTTTTT. It encodes CAISESWGLAENTGELFF.

The J gene is TRBJ1-5, the V gene TRBV6-1; D is possibly TRBD1 (5 bases). The CDR3 is made up of 15 amino acids. Trimming cost V 0 bases and J 0 bases, with 6 bases left between them. Germline V gene sequence: CDR1 MNHNS, CDR2 SASEGT. For the CDR3, the DNA is TGTGCCAGCAGTGAAGCTGGACATAGCAATCAGCCCCAGCATTTT. The encoded protein is CASSEAGHSNQPQHF.

The genes are TRBV9 and TRBJ2-3; D possibly corresponds to TRBD2 (5 bases). CDR1 is SGDLS, CDR2 YYNGEE, per germline. Trimming took 1 base from V and 3 from J, leaving 6 bases between them. This CDR3 region has 13 residues. This chain's CDR3 is CASSVLATDTQYF. The CDR3, as DNA: TGTGCCAGCAGCGTACTAGCTACAGATACGCAGTATTTT.

V gene TRBV19 combines with J gene TRBJ2-7; TRBD1 agrees at 7 bases. There are 16 residues in the CDR3. J was trimmed by 0 bases and V by 5 bases; bases with no gene match: 10. Germline CDR1 reads LNHDA; CDR2 reads SQIVND (reference sequence). CDR3 protein: CASSPQGPVSSYEQYF. CDR3 in DNA: TGTGCCAGTAGTCCACAGGGGCCCGTGAGCTCCTACGAGCAGTACTTC.

V usage is TRBV4-3 and J usage is TRBJ1-2; no clear D gene. The CDR3 contains 14 residues. Trimming removed 1 base from V and 7 bases from J, with 13 bases in between. Per the germline V gene, CDR1 is LGHNA and CDR2 is YSLEER. CDR3 amino acids: CASSQGRLHGGYTF. CDR3 bases: TGCGCCAGCAGCCAAGGCAGGTTACACGGTGGCTACACCTTC.

This clone was observed once. This chain joins TRBV6-5 and TRBJ1-6, with D unresolved. Germline values: CDR1 MNHEY, CDR2 SVGAGI. The V end was cut by 6 bases, the J end by 18 bases, with 21 bases between. The CDR3 consists of 13 residues. The CDR3 reads CASRNPGDKRPHF. CDR3 bases: TGTGCCAGCAGGAACCCCGGAGATAAGAGGCCCCACTTT.

The V call is TRBV30, the J call TRBJ1-2; D might be TRBD1 (6 bases). CDR3 length: 14 residues. V lost 5 bases and J lost 4, with 17 bases in between. Germline V gives CDR1 GTSNPN, CDR2 SVGIG (reference sequence). The chain's CDR3 is CAWGSRGRIYGYTF. CDR3 DNA sequence: TGTGCCTGGGGTTCCCGGGGGCGGATCTATGGCTACACCTTC.